This TCR beta chain stems from a study of low-dose radiotherapy and immunotherapy resistance in tumors (dated 2022 in TCRdb). About the full investigation: In Cohort 1, 0.5 Gy per fraction was delivered every 2 weeks, and a total PTV dose of 6.5 Gy was prescribed. Aspirin 300 mg was taken orally once daily by patients for four cycles, starting on cycle 1 day 1. The translational analysis covered eight patients: three from the first dose cohort and the first five from the second dose cohort. Nivolumab and ipilimumab were both given intravenously, with nivolumab at a 240 mg flat dose every two weeks and ipilimumab at 1 mg/kg every six weeks. The trial did not randomize participants into treatment groups. Cohort 2 received 1 Gy per fraction every two weeks, with a total of 13 Gy over 26 weeks. Every two weeks, patients got intravenous cyclophosphamide at 200 mg/m2, given one day ahead of each radiation and immunotherapy administration.

TCRdb records Illumina HiSeq 2500 as the sequencer. First-strand cDNA was synthesized with Superscript III and a set of TRAV- and TRBV-specific primers, covering both TCRalpha and TCRbeta chains. An approximately 18-cycle PCR with Phusion amplified the TCRs, pairing a constant-region primer with the adapter that was attached to the V primers. The MessageAmp II aRNA Amplification Kit was used to amplify the isolated mRNA, with in vitro transcription run for under 20 hours at 37 degrees C. mRNA for TCR sequencing was isolated with the Dynabeads mRNA DIRECT Purification Kit. Indexed Illumina adapters were added in a second Phusion PCR of 25 to 30 cycles, and the PCR products were purified with AMPure XP beads. On the authors' methods: Using custom Perl scripts, TCR sequences encoding the same protein were pooled, out-of-frame sequences were removed, and the abundance of each clonotype was computed. Any TCR sequence backed by just one read was left out of the analysis. Repertoire metrics included Shannon entropy, Gini index, clonality, richness, and frequency of TCRs shared between repertoires. Clones were called with MiXCR by TCRdb after fastp trimmed the public reads at Q25, and only in-frame beta chains were retained. All rows with the same CDR3 protein become a single entry with the most common DNA and genes. The V and J calls and clone size are TCRdb's, not the authors'. This sample has 57,000 or so distinct CDR3 sequences in its table, and 20% to 25% of those were observed once. The top ten clonotypes cover 5.7% of the sample.

A remark on this clonotype: This receptor's antigen is unknown. Nothing much larger sits one base from this clone, and base qualities are not available.

The time point label, as the study defines it: before trial treatment. Donors were enrolled in RACIN, a single-arm phase I dose-escalation trial combining nivolumab, ipilimumab, aspirin, low-dose cyclophosphamide and low-dose radiotherapy. Patients with advanced, TIL-negative solid tumors were considered eligible. This TCR was sampled from a male donor with prostate cancer. The material sequenced was PBMCs, taken before treatment.

The DNA reads TGTGCCAGCAGTGAGAGGCAGCTTGAAGCTTTCTTT. This sequence encodes CASSERQLEAFF. The chain was built from TRBV6-2 or TRBV6-3 and TRBJ1-1, with no D gene named confidently. The junction shows trimming of 5 bases on V and 7 bases on J, plus 11 bases between the germline ends. Reading from cysteine to phenylalanine, the CDR3 counts 12 amino acids. The kept DNA is CDR3 alone, 36 bases in frame from the first base. The germline V gene gives CDR1 as MNHEY and CDR2 as SVGEGT.